This TCR beta chain was captured in a study of blood T cell repertoires in COVID-19 (TCRdb year 2020). Notes on the research overall: Samples covering the acute and convalescent phases of COVID-19 were provided by collaborators in the United States, Italy and Spain. The prospective study material was composed of cDNA or gDNA derived from T cells, B-cell-depleted T cells, or PBMCs. Subjects who had been exposed to COVID-19, were actively infected with it, or had recovered from it provided the deeply sampled blood TCRbeta repertoires that made up the dataset. The repertoires were released in a freely available public database intended as a resource for research on the immune response to SARS-CoV-2. The samples were drawn from two sources: the first 160 participants of the ongoing ImmuneRACE study, and 1,254 subjects contributed by 6 global collaborators. Nearly every sample came with metadata listing a de-identified subject ID, COVID-19 status, age in years and sex. Where available, HLA class I and class II types were taken from metadata supplied by the sample provider and were not determined by assay-based typing. What the research found in general, with its limitations: How much clinical and demographic metadata was included differed by source and by participant, and the metadata was provided uncurated.

Whole blood was collected in K2EDTA tubes by collaborating institutions according to the institutions' own protocols. For TCRbeta analysis, collaborator samples were shipped as frozen whole blood, as isolated PBMCs, or as DNA extracted from either sample type. TCRbeta CDR3 regions were amplified from genomic DNA by means of the immunoSEQ Assay, a bias-controlled multiplex PCR. In the source study's methods: The number of nucleated cells in each sample was estimated by amplification of reference gene primers within the assay. Sequence reads were collapsed and filtered to measure the absolute abundance of every unique TCRbeta CDR3 rearrangement. Productive Simpson clonality was computed per sample as the square root of Simpson's diversity index over productive rearrangements. TCRdb took this table from immuneACCESS and kept in-frame rearrangements with V and J called. Such tables lack part of the clones; where checked against another copy, unresolved V genes explain under half of the gap, and the rest is unexplained. Clonal size and the V and J genes are those of that table, whereas D and trimming came from the DNA. Present in this sample are 110,000 or so clones, about 87% of which were seen just once. Of the sample, approximately 4.4% falls within the top ten clones.

This clone was seen just once. Its antigen remains unidentified. Per-base qualities were not stored, and no clone one base away is much larger. Sequencing was done on a sample of peripheral blood. The receptor comes from a woman in her fifties or sixties with acute or convalescent COVID-19.

The sequenced DNA: TGTGCCAGCAGCTTAAACCCACCGGGACAGGAGTTCAAGCAGTACTTC. This is translated as CASSLNPPGQEFKQYF. The chain links TRBV7-9 with TRBJ2-7, with 8 bases in between that match TRBD1. CDR1 is given as SEHNR and CDR2 as FQNEAQ, both from the germline V gene (reference sequence). Counted from cysteine to phenylalanine, this CDR3 has 16 amino acids. The only DNA kept is the CDR3, 48 bases in frame from the first base. Here V drops 2 bases and J drops 8 bases, and the junction holds 14 bases not matched to any gene.